The entry that follows covers one T cell receptor beta chain sequence. Its antigen is unidentified. The data belong to a study of T cells after yellow fever vaccination. Whole-study findings and limits: FACS-sorted repertoires could harbor abundant contaminating bulk-population clonotypes. Researchers noted that a small share of clonotypes showed up in both CD4 and CD8 compartments.

The CDR3 loop spans 17 amino acids. Germline V gene lookup returns CDR1 LGHDT and CDR2 YNNKEL (reference sequence). Between the trimmed V and J ends, which lost 4 bases and 4 bases, there was a span of 22 bases. TCRdb used MiXCR to reprocess the 5' RACE reads, holding one entry per CDR3 protein. This table has around 530,000 distinct CDR3 sequences, less than 20% appearing once. This TCR came from a man aged 18 to 30 who received the YFV17D yellow fever vaccine. This rearrangement joins TRBV3-1 to TRBJ1-1; no definite D call. Here the sequenced sample was PBMCs, taken 5 days after the first yellow fever vaccination. The CDR3 protein is CASSRGETRRSTTEAFF. In DNA form, the CDR3 reads TGTGCCAGCAGCCGAGGCGAGACGCGAAGGTCGACCACTGAAGCTTTCTTT.